The next 5 T cell receptor beta chains were all read from a single sample in a study of identical twins (dated by TCRdb to the mid-2010s). The library was obtained by 5' RACE. Sequenced on an Illumina HiSeq 2000. The public reads were run again by TCRdb, first through fastp at Q25 and then through MiXCR, and only productive beta chains were kept. Every distinct CDR3 protein forms one entry, paired with its most common genes and DNA. Present in this sample are 650,000 to 800,000 distinct CDR3 sequences, 8.6% of which were seen just once. The ten biggest clones cover 0.85% to 1% of the sample. This sample also appeared in a second study, on yellow fever vaccine responses in identical twins.

Sequenced material: PBMCs. Receptor source: a woman aged 18-29 years in good health.

This sequence joins TRBV20-1 and TRBJ1-6, with D hard to call. The length of the CDR3 is 13 residues. The germline gives CDR1 DFQATT, CDR2 SNEGSKA (reference sequence). V was clipped by 3 bases and J by 5 bases, with 8 bases between them. The CDR3 sequence is CSASIGDNSPLHF. In DNA form, the CDR3 reads TGCAGTGCTAGTATCGGCGATAATTCACCCCTCCACTTT.

This clonotype was picked up a small number of times. The chain links TRBV4-2 to TRBJ2-3; 8 nucleotides line up with TRBD2. Germline trimming cut 0 bases from V and 3 bases from J; bases unmatched to any gene: 8. Looked up from germline, CDR1 is LGHNA and CDR2 is YNFKEQ. The CDR3 length is 17 residues. The CDR3 sequence is CASSQEGWRLATDTQYF. DNA of the CDR3: TGTGCCAGCAGCCAAGAAGGGTGGAGACTAGCGACAGATACGCAGTATTTT.

V and J are TRBV29-1 and TRBJ2-1; a possible D gene is TRBD2 (5 bases). This CDR3 is built from 15 residues. The V end lost 4 bases, the J end lost 4 bases, and 17 bases lay between the germline ends. Germline V gene data show CDR1 as SQVTM and CDR2 as ANQGSEA. CDR3 sequence: CSVAGESRRYNEQFF. Written as DNA, the CDR3 is TGCAGCGTTGCCGGGGAGTCTAGGAGGTACAATGAGCAGTTCTTC.

This clonotype was seen only a few times. The chain carries TRBV5-6 and TRBJ1-2; D possibly corresponds to TRBD1 (5 bases). With 4 bases removed from V and 2 bases from J, the gap between germline ends came to 18 bases. The length of the CDR3 is 16 residues. The germline gives CDR1 SGHDT, CDR2 YYEEEE. The DNA of the CDR3 is TGTGCCAGCAGCGGGGCAGCCGATGGGGGAAACTATGGCTACACCTTC. The encoded protein is CASSGAADGGNYGYTF.

This clonotype has ten or more counts. CDR3 region: CASSVDLGQVETQYF. The CDR3 coding sequence is TGTGCCAGCAGCGTAGATCTGGGCCAGGTGGAGACCCAGTACTTC. The chain links TRBV9 to TRBJ2-5, with D hard to call. The CDR3 extends over 15 amino acids. V was clipped by 0 bases and J by 5 bases, with 14 bases between them. CDR1 and CDR2 (germline): SGDLS, YYNGEE. The whole variable domain, remainder taken from reference TRBV9 and TRBJ2-5, is DSGVTQTPKHLITATGQRVTLRCSPRSGDLSVYWYQQSLDQGLQFLIQYYNGEERAKGNILERFSAQQFPDLHSELNLSSLELGDSALYFCASSVDLGQVETQYFGPGTRLLVL.